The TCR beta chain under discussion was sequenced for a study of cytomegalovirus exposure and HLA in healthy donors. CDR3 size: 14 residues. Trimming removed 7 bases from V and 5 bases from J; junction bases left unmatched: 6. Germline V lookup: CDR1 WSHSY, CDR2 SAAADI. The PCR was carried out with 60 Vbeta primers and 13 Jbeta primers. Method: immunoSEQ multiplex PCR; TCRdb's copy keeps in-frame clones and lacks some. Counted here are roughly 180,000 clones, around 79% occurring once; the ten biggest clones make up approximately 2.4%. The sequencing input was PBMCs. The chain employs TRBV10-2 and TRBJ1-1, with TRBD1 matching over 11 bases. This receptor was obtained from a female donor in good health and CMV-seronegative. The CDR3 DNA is TGCGCCAGCAAAGGGACAGGGGGTAAAACTGAAGCTTTCTTT. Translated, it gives CASKGTGGKTEAFF.